The 25 T cell receptor beta chains listed next were all sequenced from one sample in a study of shared clonotypes between healthy human individuals. Profiling relied on immunoSEQ multiplex PCR, and the TCRdb table lists in-frame clones only, not all of them. Here the sample spans about 480,000 clones, roughly 85% being singletons. The sequenced sample was PBMCs. The source of these receptors is a woman between 35 and 50 years old in good health. Some clones in this sample may be carry-over from other donors' samples.

This clone was picked up a small number of times. The chain joins TRBV27 to TRBJ2-1; TRBD1 matches 7 bases. J was trimmed by 0 bases and V by 6 bases; bases with no gene match: 11. The V gene's germline CDR1 is MNHEY and CDR2 SMNVEV (reference sequence). This CDR3 is built from 17 residues. The DNA of the CDR3 is TGTGCCAGCAGCGACAACCCGGGACAGAGCTCCTACAATGAGCAGTTCTTC. It encodes CASSDNPGQSSYNEQFF.

This rearrangement joins TRBV28 to TRBJ1-4; maybe TRBD1 (5 bases). Germline CDR1 is MDHEN and CDR2 is SYDVKM. Trimming stripped 6 bases from V and 7 bases from J, with 15 bases between. CDR3 size: 14 residues. The CDR3 is CASSRAGVGEKLFF. In DNA form, the CDR3 reads TGTGCCAGCAGCCGCGCGGGGGTCGGTGAAAAACTGTTTTTT.

V gene TRBV15 combines with J gene TRBJ2-7; the D is unclear. Germline CDR1 and CDR2: LNHNV and YYDKDF (reference sequence). The CDR3 is 14 amino acids. Trimming removed 0 bases from V and 6 bases from J, with 12 bases in between. The CDR3 loop reads CATSREGRVGEQYF. Here the CDR3 DNA reads TGTGCCACCAGCAGAGAGGGCCGGGTTGGCGAGCAGTACTTC.

V gene TRBV5-4 combines with J gene TRBJ2-2; D call uncertain. The germline V gene encodes CDR1 SGHNT and CDR2 YYREEE (reference sequence). V lost 4 bases and J lost 0, with 16 bases in between. This CDR3 contains 17 residues. CDR3 loop: CASSPNEITTNTGELFF. In DNA, the CDR3 is TGTGCCAGCAGCCCAAACGAAATTACTACGAACACCGGGGAGCTGTTTTTT.

The gene calls are TRBV5-4 and TRBJ1-2; D gene uncertain. In germline, CDR1 is SGHNT, CDR2 YYREEE (reference sequence). The ends were cut back, 0 bases at V and 1 base at J, with 13 bases in the middle. The CDR3 is made up of 16 amino acids. The DNA for the CDR3 is TGTGCCAGCAGCTTGGGAGAAAGTTTATTTAACTATGGCTACACCTTC. Translating it yields CASSLGESLFNYGYTF.

This clone was found once. The J gene is TRBJ2-1, the V gene TRBV5-8; tentatively, D is TRBD1 (5 bases). Germline CDR1 SGHTS, CDR2 YDEGEE. The CDR3 sequence is 14 residues long. Between the trimmed V and J ends, which lost 2 bases and 1 base, there was a span of 7 bases. The CDR3 coding sequence is TGTGCCAGCAGCTTAAGACAGTCCTACAATGAGCAGTTCTTC. Translating it yields CASSLRQSYNEQFF.

The V and J genes are TRBV9 and TRBJ2-1; D perhaps matches TRBD2 (6 bases). V lost 4 bases and J lost 8, with 25 bases in between. In germline, CDR1 is SGDLS, CDR2 YYNGEE. The length of the CDR3 is 17 residues. CDR3 DNA sequence: TGTGCCAGCAGCCCACCCGGGACTCCCTTCCTATCATATGAGCAGTTCTTC. Protein: CASSPPGTPFLSYEQFF.

The V call is TRBV25-1, the J call TRBJ1-5; D is perhaps TRBD1 (5 bases). This CDR3 has 16 amino acids. In germline, CDR1 is MGHDK, CDR2 SYGVNS. Trimming took off 4 bases at V and 0 bases at J, with 13 bases between the two ends. The CDR3 sequence: CASSAGTDYSNQPQHF. In nucleotides, the CDR3 is TGTGCCAGCAGTGCCGGGACGGATTATAGCAATCAGCCCCAGCATTTT.

This clone was seen more than once but under ten times. V and J are TRBV29-1 and TRBJ1-1; D uncertain. Germline V lookup: CDR1 SQVTM, CDR2 ANQGSEA. Trimming took 1 base from V and 0 from J, leaving 3 bases between them. The CDR3 length is 12 residues. The CDR3 region is CSVEVLNTEAFF. The CDR3 bases are TGCAGCGTTGAAGTCTTGAACACTGAAGCTTTCTTT.

Remarks on this clone: The sample has other DNA sequences that encode this CDR3 too. J is TRBJ2-7 and V is TRBV11-2; tentative D call: TRBD1 (5 bases). Trimming took 5 bases from V and 1 from J, leaving 9 bases between them. Germline CDR1 is SGHAT and CDR2 is FQNNGV. The length of the CDR3 is 13 residues. CDR3 sequence: CASSPRQSYEQYF. In DNA, the CDR3 is TGTGCCAGCAGCCCCCGACAGTCCTACGAGCAGTACTTC.

V gene TRBV7-2 combines with J gene TRBJ1-1; D gene ambiguous. The germline V and J ends were trimmed by 1 base and 1 base, with 10 bases remaining between them. This CDR3 has 15 residues. CDR1 is SGHTA, CDR2 FQGNSA, per germline. DNA for the CDR3: TGTGCCAGCAGCTTAGTACGGCAGAAGAACACTGAAGCTTTCTTT. Residues: CASSLVRQKNTEAFF.

The chain uses TRBV5-4 and TRBJ2-1; 16 nucleotides agree with TRBD2. Germline loops: CDR1 SGHNT, CDR2 YYREEE (reference sequence). Trimming cost V 4 bases and J 9 bases; bases outside gene matches: 4. CDR3 length equals 15 residues. Here the CDR3 DNA reads TGTGCCAGCAGCCTAGGGACTAGCGGGAGGGTTGAGCAGTTCTTC. Its translation is CASSLGTSGRVEQFF.

The chain combines TRBV2 with TRBJ1-4; the D is unclear. This CDR3 has 14 amino acids. From germline, CDR1 is SNHLY and CDR2 FYNNEI. Deletions cut 6 bases from V and 8 bases from J, with 16 bases between. The DNA of the CDR3 is TGTGCCAGCAGAGCCGGGCCCCGCTCGGAAAAACTGTTTTTT. Translation gives CASRAGPRSEKLFF.

This chain connects TRBV5-1 to TRBJ2-5; D remains ambiguous. Deletions cut 4 bases from V and 2 bases from J, with 18 bases between. The CDR3 is 16 amino acids. Germline V gene data show CDR1 as SGHRS and CDR2 as YFSETQ. DNA of the CDR3: TGCGCCAGCAGCCCAGGACGGAACCCGATACAAGAGACCCAGTACTTC. It codes for CASSPGRNPIQETQYF.

This rearrangement joins TRBV2 to TRBJ2-5, with TRBD2 identical over 12 bases. This CDR3 spans 16 amino acids. The trim removed 0 bases at V and 7 bases at J, leaving 6 bases unmatched. The germline gives CDR1 SNHLY, CDR2 FYNNEI. Here the CDR3 reads CASSEAGLAGGGTQYF. The CDR3 coding sequence is TGTGCCAGCAGTGAAGCGGGACTAGCGGGTGGAGGGACCCAGTACTTC.

This chain links TRBV11-2 with TRBJ2-1; D uncertain. Between the trimmed V and J ends, which lost 0 bases and 0 bases, there was a span of 3 bases. The CDR3 contains 14 residues. The germline gives CDR1 SGHAT, CDR2 FQNNGV. This chain's CDR3 is CASSLDYSYNEQFF. The CDR3, as DNA: TGTGCCAGCAGCTTAGATTACTCCTACAATGAGCAGTTCTTC.

This chain uses TRBV27 with TRBJ2-1; D gene uncertain. V lost 6 bases, J lost 5 bases, and 17 bases lay in between. The CDR3 spans 15 residues. Germline loops: CDR1 MNHEY, CDR2 SMNVEV (reference sequence). The CDR3 DNA sequence: TGTGCCAGCAGCCCCCGGGCTCTCCCCCACAATGAGCAGTTCTTC. Protein: CASSPRALPHNEQFF.

This clone has only a few counts. The chain joins TRBV30 to TRBJ1-1; D remains ambiguous. V lost 0 bases and J lost 1, with 12 bases in between. The CDR3 runs to 15 residues. Germline V gene lookup returns CDR1 GTSNPN and CDR2 SVGIG (reference sequence). CDR3 amino acids: CAWSVPHRGNTEAFF. The CDR3 nucleotides are TGTGCCTGGAGTGTCCCACATCGGGGGAACACTGAAGCTTTCTTT.

The rearrangement links TRBV6-1 to TRBJ2-7; D not certain. CDR1 and CDR2 from the germline V gene are MNHNS and SASEGT. This CDR3 is 13 amino acids long. Between the trimmed V and J ends, which lost 0 bases and 12 bases, there was a span of 15 bases. In DNA form, the CDR3 reads TGTGCCAGCAGTGAAGCAATGGCGTGGTTAGGGTACTTC. Its protein product is CASSEAMAWLGYF.

The chain is built from TRBV6-5 and TRBJ1-1; possible D gene TRBD1, 5 bases. Germline CDR1 reads MNHEY; CDR2 reads SVGAGI. Trimming shortened V by 2 bases and J by 4 bases, and 8 bases separated the two germline ends. The CDR3 is 13 residues long. CDR3 loop: CASSYAGFTEAFF. In DNA form, the CDR3 reads TGTGCCAGCAGTTACGCAGGGTTCACTGAAGCTTTCTTT.

V gene TRBV9 combines with J gene TRBJ2-2; 8 bases agree with TRBD2. From germline, CDR1 is SGDLS and CDR2 YYNGEE. The CDR3 totals 14 residues. The trim removed 7 bases at V and 7 bases at J, leaving 9 bases unmatched. Written as DNA, the CDR3 is TGTGCCAGCTCCGGGATCGCGGGAGGCGGGGAGCTGTTTTTT. This translates into CASSGIAGGGELFF. Using reference TRBV9 and TRBJ2-2 for the parts outside the CDR3, the full variable domain is DSGVTQTPKHLITATGQRVTLRCSPRSGDLSVYWYQQSLDQGLQFLIQYYNGEERAKGNILERFSAQQFPDLHSELNLSSLELGDSALYFCASSGIAGGGELFFGEGSRLTVL.

The chain couples TRBV27 to TRBJ2-5; a possible D gene is TRBD2 (6 bases). Trimming left V 8 bases short and J 3 bases short, with 10 bases between. The CDR3 has 12 amino acids. Germline CDR1 and CDR2: MNHEY and SMNVEV (reference sequence). CDR3 in amino acids: CASGWGEETQYF. Here the CDR3 DNA reads TGTGCCAGCGGGTGGGGGGAAGAGACCCAGTACTTC.

This clone has a handful of counts. This chain joins TRBV19 and TRBJ2-1, with 7 bases fitting TRBD1. Trimming removed 4 bases from V and 3 bases from J; junction bases left unmatched: 9. CDR3 size: 16 residues. The germline gives CDR1 LNHDA, CDR2 SQIVND (reference sequence). The CDR3 DNA sequence: TGTGCCAGTAGTACCAACAGGGGTGGAGGCTACAATGAGCAGTTCTTC. Translation gives CASSTNRGGGYNEQFF. Based on the CDR3 plus reference TRBV19 and TRBJ2-1, the full variable domain is DGGITQSPKYLFRKEGQNVTLSCEQNLNHDAMYWYRQDPGQGLRLIYYSQIVNDFQKGDIAEGYSVSREKKESFPLTVTSAQKNPTAFYLCASSTNRGGGYNEQFFGPGTRLTVL.

The genes are TRBV5-1 and TRBJ2-7, with TRBD2 identical over 8 bases. Germline V gene data show CDR1 as SGHRS and CDR2 as YFSETQ. J gave up 2 bases and V 3 bases, and 10 bases lay outside the gene matches. The CDR3 is 16 residues long. CDR3: CASSSTNSGIAYEQYF. The CDR3 coding sequence is TGCGCCAGCAGCTCCACGAATAGCGGGATAGCCTACGAGCAGTACTTC. Together with reference TRBV5-1 and TRBJ2-7, the CDR3 gives the full variable domain: KAGVTQTPRYLIKTRGQQVTLSCSPISGHRSVSWYQQTPGQGLQFLFEYFSETQRNKGNFPGRFSGRQFSNSRSEMNVSTLELGDSALYLCASSSTNSGIAYEQYFGPGTRLTVT.

This clone has only one observation. Other DNA sequences of this sample code for an identical CDR3. V usage is TRBV19 and J usage is TRBJ2-3, with TRBD1 matching over 9 bases. This CDR3 is 14 amino acids long. Germline trimming cut 5 bases from V and 3 bases from J; bases unmatched to any gene: 3. From germline, CDR1 is LNHDA and CDR2 SQIVND (reference sequence). The CDR3: CASSPGTGTDTQYF. The CDR3 DNA reads as TGTGCCAGTAGTCCCGGGACAGGGACAGATACGCAGTATTTT. Together with reference TRBV19 and TRBJ2-3, the CDR3 gives the full variable domain: DGGITQSPKYLFRKEGQNVTLSCEQNLNHDAMYWYRQDPGQGLRLIYYSQIVNDFQKGDIAEGYSVSREKKESFPLTVTSAQKNPTAFYLCASSPGTGTDTQYFGPGTRLTVL.